Listed below are T cell receptor beta chains from one sample, sequenced in a study of cytomegalovirus exposure and HLA in healthy donors. Method: immunoSEQ multiplex PCR; TCRdb's copy keeps in-frame clones and lacks some. The table records around 150,000 clones, roughly 80% of them present only once. Sample: PBMCs. These receptors came from a human donor in good health. Both conserved end residues are part of each CDR3. Each record gives: J gene, D gene, clone size, V gene, CDR3 DNA, CDR3 protein. The D gene is left open where the match is weak. Size is omitted from some rows. Given values are once, few, many or a class for expanded clones.

>TRBJ2-3|-|-|TRBV11-2
TGTGCCAGCAGCCCTGGCGGGGGCCCATCCACAGATACGCAGTATTTT
CASSPGGGPSTDTQYF
>TRBJ2-1|TRBD2|few|TRBV6-6
TGTGCCAGCAACCTAAAGTGGACTAGCGCCAATGAGCAGTTCTTC
CASNLKWTSANEQFF
>TRBJ1-4|-|-|TRBV5-6
TGTGCCAGCAGCTCGTGGACAGCAACTAATGAAAAACTGTTTTTT
CASSSWTATNEKLFF
>TRBJ1-2|-|-|TRBV9
TGTGCCAGCAGCGTGGGGACTTCTGGACGTGGCTACACCTTC
CASSVGTSGRGYTF
>TRBJ1-1|TRBD1|once|TRBV6-5
TGTGCCAGCAGTTACTCCGGGACAGGGCCAGCTTTCTTT
CASSYSGTGPAFF
>TRBJ2-5|TRBD1|-|TRBV5-4
TGTGCCAGCAGCTTAGGGGGCAGTACCCAAGAGACCCAGTACTTC
CASSLGGSTQETQYF
>TRBJ2-3|TRBD1|-|TRBV2
TGTGCCAGCTGTCAACAGGGGATTGAGACAGATACGCAGTATTTT
CASCQQGIETDTQYF
>TRBJ2-7|TRBD2|-|TRBV12-5
TGTGCTAGTGGTTTTACAGGGACTAGCGTCGGCGAGCAGTACTTC
CASGFTGTSVGEQYF
>TRBJ2-2|TRBD1|-|TRBV6-6
TGTGCCAGCAGAGACAGGGGGCAGACCGGGGAGCTGTTTTTT
CASRDRGQTGELFF
>TRBJ2-1|TRBD2|-|TRBV11-3
TGTGCCAGCAGCTTAGCCTGGGGGGGCTCCTACAATGAGCAGTTCTTC
CASSLAWGGSYNEQFF
>TRBJ1-6|TRBD1|-|TRBV5-6
TGTGCCAGCAGAAGCGGGACAGGGGTTTCACCCCTCCACTTT
CASRSGTGVSPLHF
>TRBJ1-6|TRBD1|-|TRBV13
TGTGCCAGCAGCCCCAGGACAGGGGTCGGACCCCTCCACTTT
CASSPRTGVGPLHF
>TRBJ2-7|TRBD2|once|TRBV6-1
TGTGCCAGCTCCCCCCTCCGGGGGGTTCACGAGCAGTACTTC
CASSPLRGVHEQYF
>TRBJ1-1|TRBD1|once|TRBV27
TGTGCCAGCAGGCGAACAGGACAGGGAAACACTGAAGCTTTCTTT
CASRRTGQGNTEAFF
>TRBJ1-6|-|-|TRBV4-1
TGCGCCAGCAGCGCAGGGGCCACCTATAATTCACCCCTCCACTTT
CASSAGATYNSPLHF
>TRBJ2-5|-|-|TRBV15
TGTGCCACCAGCAGGCAGGGGGGTTCTCAAGAGACCCAGTACTTC
CATSRQGGSQETQYF
>TRBJ1-4|-|-|TRBV7-2
TGTGCCAGCAGCTTAGGTGGAGGGAGTGAAAAACTGTTTTTT
CASSLGGGSEKLFF
>TRBJ2-2|TRBD1|-|TRBV6-5
TGTGCCAGCAGTACGGGACAGTCCCACTCCGGGGAGCTGTTTTTT
CASSTGQSHSGELFF
>TRBJ1-2|TRBD1|-|TRBV2
TGTGCCAGCACGAAGGACAGGAGGTTAATCGATGGCTACACCTTC
CASTKDRRLIDGYTF
>TRBJ1-2|TRBD1|-|TRBV6-5
TGTGCCAGCAGTTACCAGGGCAGGGGGAAGGATCATGGCTACACCTTC
CASSYQGRGKDHGYTF
>TRBJ2-1|TRBD2|-|TRBV13
TGTGCCAGCAGCCTAGACCCGGGACTAGCGTACAATGAGCAGTTCTTC
CASSLDPGLAYNEQFF
>TRBJ2-7|TRBD1|-|TRBV2
TGTGCCAGCAGCGAGGGGACAGGCGAGCAGTACTTC
CASSEGTGEQYF
>TRBJ2-5|-|-|TRBV4-2
TGTGCCAGCAGCCAAGAGGCTGCACAGGGACAAGAGACCCAGTACTTC
CASSQEAAQGQETQYF
>TRBJ1-1|-|once|TRBV4-1
TGCGCCAGCAGCCCGCCAGCGAGAACCACTGAAGCTTTCTTT
CASSPPARTTEAFF
>TRBJ2-7|TRBD1|-|TRBV2
TGTGCCAGCAGTGGGGGACAGCCGATCACCTACGAGCAGTACTTC
CASSGGQPITYEQYF
>TRBJ1-5|TRBD1|few|TRBV18
TGTGCCAGCTCACGACAGGGGGCAGGCAATCAGCCCCAGCATTTT
CASSRQGAGNQPQHF
>TRBJ2-3|-|-|TRBV9
TGTGCCAGCAGCGTAGGAGTAGCTTTATTAGATACGCAGTATTTT
CASSVGVALLDTQYF
>TRBJ2-7|-|-|TRBV13
TGTGCCAGCAGCTCGAGGGGGGGCCTGGGCGAGCAGTACTTC
CASSSRGGLGEQYF
>TRBJ2-7|-|-|TRBV9
TGTGCCAGCAGCGGAGGACGGGGAATATCCTCCTACGAGCAGTACTTC
CASSGGRGISSYEQYF
>TRBJ2-4|-|-|TRBV2
TGTGCCAGCGATTGGACAGCAGCCAAAAACATTCAGTACTTC
CASDWTAAKNIQYF
>TRBJ2-3|TRBD2|-|TRBV4-3
TGCGCCAGCAGCCCCCCCACCGGGACTAGCCTAAGAGATACGCAGTATTTT
CASSPPTGTSLRDTQYF
>TRBJ2-7|-|-|TRBV15
TGTGCCACCAGCAGAGATCTGGGCAGTTCCTACGAGCAGTACTTC
CATSRDLGSSYEQYF
>TRBJ1-4|TRBD1|-|TRBV6-1
TGTGCCAGCAGTGTCCTAGGACAGGGGCCTGAAAAACTGTTTTTT
CASSVLGQGPEKLFF
>TRBJ1-2|TRBD1|-|TRBV5-6
TGTGCCAGCAGCTGGGGGACAGGGGACTATGGCTACACCTTC
CASSWGTGDYGYTF
>TRBJ1-6|-|-|TRBV6-5
TGTGCCAGCAGTACGGGCCCAGGGCTAGCACCCCTCCACTTT
CASSTGPGLAPLHF
>TRBJ1-2|TRBD1|-|TRBV10-3
TGTGCCATCAGAGGGACAGCCTATGGCTACACCTTC
CAIRGTAYGYTF
>TRBJ1-2|TRBD1|-|TRBV4-3
TGCGCCAGCAGCCTCGGGACAGATCCGGGGACCTTC
CASSLGTDPGTF
>TRBJ1-6|-|-|TRBV28
TGTGCCAGCAGTTTTGCCCAGACGGGGTCCTATAATTCACCCCTCCACTTT
CASSFAQTGSYNSPLHF
>TRBJ1-1|-|-|TRBV6-5
TGTGCCAGCAGTTACGCAGGTGACATGAACACTGAAGCTTTCTTT
CASSYAGDMNTEAFF
>TRBJ2-3|TRBD2|-|TRBV11-2
TGTGCCAGCAGCTTGGGACTAGCGGGGAGAAGCACAGATACGCAGTATTTT
CASSLGLAGRSTDTQYF
>TRBJ1-5|-|-|TRBV27
TGTGCCAGCCGACAGGCGCGCAATCAGCCCCAGCATTTT
CASRQARNQPQHF
>TRBJ2-1|TRBD2|-|TRBV7-9
TGTGCCGGACGGGGGGGCGGGACCCCCTACAATGAGCAGTTCTTC
CAGRGGGTPYNEQFF
>TRBJ2-7|-|few|TRBV27
TGTGCCAGCAGAAAAGCCCGGGACACCCGAACCTACGAGCAGTACTTC
CASRKARDTRTYEQYF
>TRBJ2-2|TRBD1|-|TRBV6-5
TGTGCCAGCAGTTACGATCCGGGACAGGGTACCGGGGAGCTGTTTTTT
CASSYDPGQGTGELFF
>TRBJ1-1|TRBD1|-|TRBV5-8
TGTGCCAGCAGCTGGACGGGACAGGGGATGGTGTGGACTGAAGCTTTCTTT
CASSWTGQGMVWTEAFF
>TRBJ2-7|TRBD1|-|TRBV27
TGTGCCAGCAGTCCACATCGGACAGGGGGGAATTACGAGCAGTACTTC
CASSPHRTGGNYEQYF
>TRBJ1-2|TRBD1|few|TRBV6-5
TGTGCCAGCAGCACAGGGGATGCGGACTATGGCTACACCTTC
CASSTGDADYGYTF
>TRBJ2-1|TRBD2|-|TRBV6-5
TGTGCCAGCAGTGCCCTAGCGGGGGCCTACAATGAGCAGTTCTTC
CASSALAGAYNEQFF
>TRBJ2-3|TRBD2|-|TRBV7-8
TGTGCCAGCAGCGCTTCTAGCGGGGGATTCACAGATACGCAGTATTTT
CASSASSGGFTDTQYF
>TRBJ1-5|-|-|TRBV6-6
TGTGCCAGCACCGGACGGCGGGGGAGAGATCAGCCCCAGCATTTT
CASTGRRGRDQPQHF
>TRBJ2-5|TRBD1|-|TRBV7-9
TGTTCCAGCAGCTCGGAACAGGGGGGAAACCAAGAGACCCAGTACTTC
CSSSSEQGGNQETQYF
>TRBJ2-3|TRBD1|-|TRBV7-7
TGTGCCAGCAGCCAAGGACAGGGAACAGATACGCAGTATTTT
CASSQGQGTDTQYF
>TRBJ2-5|TRBD2|-|TRBV15
TGTGCCACCAGCAGAGTCCAGCGGGGATCCCAAGAGACCCAGTACTTC
CATSRVQRGSQETQYF
>TRBJ1-3|-|-|TRBV11-2
TGTGCCAGCAGCTTAGTAGGACAGTCCCGTGAAAACACCATATATTTT
CASSLVGQSRENTIYF
>TRBJ2-1|TRBD2|-|TRBV28
TGTGCCAGCAGCGGACTAGCGGGGGGGAGAAATGAGCAGTTCTTC
CASSGLAGGRNEQFF
>TRBJ1-3|-|-|TRBV6-5
TGTGCCAGCAGGTCGGGATGGTCTGGAAACACCATATATTTT
CASRSGWSGNTIYF
>TRBJ2-3|-|-|TRBV7-2
TGTGCCAGCAGCTTAGTCCTGGGGCTGGGCACAGATACGCAGTATTTT
CASSLVLGLGTDTQYF